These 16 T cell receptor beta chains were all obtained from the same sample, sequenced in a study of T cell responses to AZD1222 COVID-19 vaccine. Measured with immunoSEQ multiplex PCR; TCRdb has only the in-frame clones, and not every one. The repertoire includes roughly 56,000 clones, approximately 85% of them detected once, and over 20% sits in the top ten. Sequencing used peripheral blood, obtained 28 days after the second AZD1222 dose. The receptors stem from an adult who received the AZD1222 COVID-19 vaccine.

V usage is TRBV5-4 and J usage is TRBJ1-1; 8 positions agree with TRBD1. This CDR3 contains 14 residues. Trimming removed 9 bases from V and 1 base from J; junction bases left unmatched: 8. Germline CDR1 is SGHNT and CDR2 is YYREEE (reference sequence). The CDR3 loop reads CAIETQGANTEAFF. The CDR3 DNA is TGTGCCATCGAGACCCAGGGGGCGAACACTGAAGCTTTCTTT.

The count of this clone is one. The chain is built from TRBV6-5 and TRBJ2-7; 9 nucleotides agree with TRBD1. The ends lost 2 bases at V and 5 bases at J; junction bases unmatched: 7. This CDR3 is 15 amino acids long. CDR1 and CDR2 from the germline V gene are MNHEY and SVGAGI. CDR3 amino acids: CASSYLGTGKDEQYF. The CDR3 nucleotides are TGTGCCAGCAGTTACCTGGGGACAGGGAAAGACGAGCAGTACTTC.

CDR3 nucleotide sequence: TGTGCCAGTAGTATCGAGGGGAGGTCGGAACTGTTTTTT. Its protein product is CASSIEGRSELFF. The chain uses TRBV19 and TRBJ1-4; TRBD1 is a possible D gene (5 bases). Trimming removed 3 bases from V and 12 bases from J, with 14 bases in between. Per the germline V gene, CDR1 is LNHDA and CDR2 is SQIVND (reference sequence). This CDR3 region has 13 residues. Together with reference TRBV19 and TRBJ1-4, the CDR3 gives the full variable domain: DGGITQSPKYLFRKEGQNVTLSCEQNLNHDAMYWYRQDPGQGLRLIYYSQIVNDFQKGDIAEGYSVSREKKESFPLTVTSAQKNPTAFYLCASSIEGRSELFFGSGTQLSVL.

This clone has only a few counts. This CDR3 reads CATGTSGRAAYNEQFF. The CDR3 region has the DNA TGTGCCACCGGGACTAGCGGGAGGGCCGCTTACAATGAGCAGTTCTTC. The chain joins TRBV7-2 to TRBJ2-1; 16 nucleotides match TRBD2. CDR1 is SGHTA and CDR2 is FQGNSA in the germline V gene. The V and J ends lost 10 bases and 4 bases, in that order; junction bases with no gene match: 7. CDR3 length: 16 amino acids.

The CDR3 DNA sequence: TGTGCCAGCAGCGTAGAAAACGACGTTAGCTCTGGAAACACCATATATTTT. Translation: CASSVENDVSSGNTIYF. This chain joins TRBV9 and TRBJ1-3, with D hard to call. From germline, CDR1 is SGDLS and CDR2 YYNGEE. V was shortened by 0 bases and J by 0 bases, with 13 bases between the two germline ends. This CDR3 region has 17 residues.

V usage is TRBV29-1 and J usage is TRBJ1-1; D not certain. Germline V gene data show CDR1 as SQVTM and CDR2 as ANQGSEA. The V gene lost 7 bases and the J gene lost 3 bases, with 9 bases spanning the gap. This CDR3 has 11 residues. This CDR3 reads CSGTSHTEAFF. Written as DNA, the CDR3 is TGCAGCGGAACAAGCCACACTGAAGCTTTCTTT.

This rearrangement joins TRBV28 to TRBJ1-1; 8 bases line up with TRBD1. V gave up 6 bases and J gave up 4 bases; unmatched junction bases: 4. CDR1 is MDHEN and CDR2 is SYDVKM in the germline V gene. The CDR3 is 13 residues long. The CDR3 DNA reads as TGTGCCAGCAGAGAGGACAGGGCCACTGAAGCTTTCTTT. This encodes CASREDRATEAFF.

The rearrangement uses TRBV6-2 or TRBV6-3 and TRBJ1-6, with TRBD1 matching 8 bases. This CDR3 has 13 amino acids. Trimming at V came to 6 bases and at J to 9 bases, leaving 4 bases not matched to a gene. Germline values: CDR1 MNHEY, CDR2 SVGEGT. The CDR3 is CASSRTGSSPLHF. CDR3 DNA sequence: TGTGCCAGCAGCCGGACAGGGAGTTCACCCCTCCACTTT.

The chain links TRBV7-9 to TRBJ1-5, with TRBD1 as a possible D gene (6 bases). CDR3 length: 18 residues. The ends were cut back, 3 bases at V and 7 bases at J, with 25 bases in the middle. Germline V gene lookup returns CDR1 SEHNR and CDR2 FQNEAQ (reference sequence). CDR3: CASSFFLGEGGPLQPQHF. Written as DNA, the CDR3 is TGTGCCAGCAGCTTTTTTCTGGGGGAAGGGGGGCCCTTGCAGCCCCAGCATTTT. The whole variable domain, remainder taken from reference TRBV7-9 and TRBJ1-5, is DTGVSQNPRHKITKRGQNVTFRCDPISEHNRLYWYRQTLGQGPEFLTYFQNEAQLEKSRLLSDRFSAERPKGSFSTLEIQRTEQGDSAMYLCASSFFLGEGGPLQPQHFGDGTRLSIL.

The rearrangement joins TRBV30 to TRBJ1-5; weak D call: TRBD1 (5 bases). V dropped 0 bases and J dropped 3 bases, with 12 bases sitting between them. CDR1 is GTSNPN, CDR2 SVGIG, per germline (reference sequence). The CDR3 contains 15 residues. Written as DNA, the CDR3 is TGTGCCTGGAGTGTACCTGACAGATACAATCAGCCCCAGCATTTT. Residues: CAWSVPDRYNQPQHF.

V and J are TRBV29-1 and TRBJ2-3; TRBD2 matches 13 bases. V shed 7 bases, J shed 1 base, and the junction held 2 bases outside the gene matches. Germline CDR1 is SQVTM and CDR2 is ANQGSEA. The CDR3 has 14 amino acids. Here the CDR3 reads CSAGTSGGTDTQYF. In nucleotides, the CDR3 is TGCAGCGCCGGGACTAGCGGGGGCACAGATACGCAGTATTTT.

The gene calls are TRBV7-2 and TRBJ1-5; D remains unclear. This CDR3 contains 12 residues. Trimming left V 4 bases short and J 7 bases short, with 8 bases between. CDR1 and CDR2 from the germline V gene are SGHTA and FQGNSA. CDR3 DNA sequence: TGTGCCAGCAGCTCACCCGGACAGCCCCAGCATTTT. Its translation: CASSSPGQPQHF.

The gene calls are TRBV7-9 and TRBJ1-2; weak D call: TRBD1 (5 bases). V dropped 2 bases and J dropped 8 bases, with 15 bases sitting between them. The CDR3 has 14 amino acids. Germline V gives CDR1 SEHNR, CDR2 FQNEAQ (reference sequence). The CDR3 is CASSLTPTQGGYTF. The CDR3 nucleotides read TGTGCCAGCAGCTTAACCCCCACCCAGGGAGGCTACACCTTC. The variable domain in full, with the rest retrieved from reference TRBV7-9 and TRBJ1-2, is DTGVSQNPRHKITKRGQNVTFRCDPISEHNRLYWYRQTLGQGPEFLTYFQNEAQLEKSRLLSDRFSAERPKGSFSTLEIQRTEQGDSAMYLCASSLTPTQGGYTFGSGTRLTVV.

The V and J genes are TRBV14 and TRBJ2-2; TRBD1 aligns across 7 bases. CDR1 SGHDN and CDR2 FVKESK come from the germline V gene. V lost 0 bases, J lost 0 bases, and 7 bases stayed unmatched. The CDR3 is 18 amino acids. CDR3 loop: CASSQDLSGTANTGELFF. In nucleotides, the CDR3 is TGTGCCAGCAGCCAAGACTTATCCGGGACAGCGAACACCGGGGAGCTGTTTTTT.

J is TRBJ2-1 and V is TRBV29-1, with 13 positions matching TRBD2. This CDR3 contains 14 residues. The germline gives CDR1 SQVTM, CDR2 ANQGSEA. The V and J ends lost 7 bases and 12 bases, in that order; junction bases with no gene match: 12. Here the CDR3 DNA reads TGCAGCGGCACTAGCGGGAGGGCCGGACTCACGCAGTTCTTC. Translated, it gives CSGTSGRAGLTQFF.

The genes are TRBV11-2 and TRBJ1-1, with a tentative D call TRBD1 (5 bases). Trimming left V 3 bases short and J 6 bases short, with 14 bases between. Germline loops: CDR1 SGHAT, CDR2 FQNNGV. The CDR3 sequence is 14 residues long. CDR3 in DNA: TGTGCCAGCAGCTTCCCATCAGGGATTCCTGAAGCTTTCTTT. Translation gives CASSFPSGIPEAFF.